These 27 T cell receptor beta chains originate from one sample sequenced in a study of shared clonotypes between healthy human individuals. The assay was immunoSEQ multiplex PCR, and TCRdb's table has in-frame clones only and misses some. The top ten hold 0.39% of the sample, which has a few million clones, 90% to 95% seen once. The sequencing sample was made of naive CD4+ T cells from PBMCs. The sample's subset: CD45RA+ positively selected. The receptor set was obtained from a man between 18 and 35 years old in good health. Some clones in this sample may be carry-over from other donors' samples.

The J gene is TRBJ2-7, the V gene TRBV2; 14 bases are shared with TRBD2. Germline V gives CDR1 SNHLY, CDR2 FYNNEI. Unmatched junction bases numbered 12, after V lost 7 bases and J lost 4 bases. The CDR3 spans 17 residues. Here the CDR3 reads CASTLGLAGAAGYEQYF. The CDR3 DNA is TGTGCCAGCACCCTGGGACTAGCGGGGGCCGCGGGTTACGAGCAGTACTTC.

The gene calls are TRBV28 and TRBJ2-7, with 9 bases fitting TRBD1. This CDR3 has 16 amino acids. Trimming took 5 bases from V and 7 from J; bases not matched to a gene: 15. Germline CDR1 reads MDHEN; CDR2 reads SYDVKM. The CDR3 sequence: CASSTTGTGRPLEQYF. CDR3 in DNA: TGTGCCAGCAGTACAACCGGGACAGGGCGTCCCTTGGAGCAGTACTTC.

The genes are TRBV10-3 and TRBJ2-5; no definite D call. This CDR3 spans 13 amino acids. V gave up 8 bases and J gave up 5 bases, with 15 bases separating them. The V gene's germline CDR1 is ENHRY and CDR2 SYGVKD. CDR3 nucleotide sequence: TGTGCCATCTCACAGACCTTGGAGGAGACCCAGTACTTC. The encoded protein is CAISQTLEETQYF.

The rearrangement joins TRBV6-5 to TRBJ1-6; 9 bases align to TRBD1. The CDR3 consists of 15 residues. V lost 6 bases and J lost 10; bases outside the gene matches: 10. Germline CDR1 and CDR2: MNHEY and SVGAGI. CDR3 DNA sequence: TGTGCCAGCAGGGAGACAGGGGGTACAAGCTCACCCCTCCACTTT. It specifies CASRETGGTSSPLHF.

The chain links TRBV18 to TRBJ2-4; 10 bases are shared with TRBD2. Germline assignment: CDR1 KGHSH and CDR2 LQKENI. This CDR3 is built from 14 residues. The V segment lost 8 bases and the J segment 5 bases; nucleotides outside the gene matches: 6. The CDR3 sequence: CASHSGGGQNIQYF. The CDR3 DNA sequence: TGTGCCAGCCACAGCGGGGGGGGCCAAAACATTCAGTACTTC.

This rearrangement joins TRBV28 to TRBJ2-7; 12 nucleotides agree with TRBD2. J was trimmed by 3 bases and V by 4 bases; bases with no gene match: 7. Germline CDR1 reads MDHEN; CDR2 reads SYDVKM. The CDR3 runs to 16 residues. CDR3 amino acids: CASSSPGTSGLYEQYF. The CDR3 DNA reads TGTGCCAGCAGTTCTCCCGGGACTAGCGGGCTCTACGAGCAGTACTTC.

The chain combines TRBV2 with TRBJ2-1; 11 nucleotides align to TRBD2. The V gene's germline CDR1 is SNHLY and CDR2 FYNNEI. Unmatched junction bases numbered 11, after V lost 6 bases and J lost 10 bases. The CDR3 length is 15 residues. CDR3 amino acids: CASSELAGAVREQFF. CDR3 coding DNA: TGTGCCAGCAGCGAACTAGCGGGAGCAGTTAGGGAGCAGTTCTTC.

The V call is TRBV6-5, the J call TRBJ1-4; no definite D call. V dropped 7 bases and J dropped 0 bases, with 6 bases sitting between them. This CDR3 comprises 13 residues. CDR1 and CDR2 (germline): MNHEY, SVGAGI. CDR3 loop: CASTDATNEKLFF. The DNA for the CDR3 is TGTGCCAGCACGGATGCAACTAATGAAAAACTGTTTTTT.

The genes are TRBV28 and TRBJ2-3; D is undetermined. The CDR3 runs to 15 residues. Trimming took 2 bases from V and 6 from J, leaving 15 bases between them. CDR1 MDHEN and CDR2 SYDVKM come from the germline V gene. CDR3 amino acids: CASSLVTITTDTQYF. DNA for the CDR3: TGTGCCAGCAGTTTAGTCACTATCACCACCGATACGCAGTATTTT. Full variable domain (missing parts from reference TRBV28 and TRBJ2-3): DVKVTQSSRYLVKRTGEKVFLECVQDMDHENMFWYRQDPGLGLRLIYFSYDVKMKEKGDIPEGYSVSREKKERFSLILESASTNQTSMYLCASSLVTITTDTQYFGPGTRLTVL.

Only one count was recorded for this clone. The V and J genes are TRBV2 and TRBJ2-5; tentatively, D is TRBD2 (6 bases). With 8 bases removed from V and 5 bases from J, the gap between germline ends came to 12 bases. Germline assignment: CDR1 SNHLY and CDR2 FYNNEI. The CDR3 extends over 12 amino acids. CDR3 DNA sequence: TGTGCCAGCGGAGGGTCTGGGGAGACCCAGTACTTC. Its protein is CASGGSGETQYF.

The genes are TRBV6-5 and TRBJ2-6; no clear D. CDR1 and CDR2 from the germline V gene are MNHEY and SVGAGI. The V gene lost 3 bases and the J gene lost 6 bases, with 9 bases spanning the gap. This CDR3 contains 14 residues. The DNA for the CDR3 is TGTGCCAGCAGTTATGGATACCAGGCCAACGTCCTGACTTTC. Its protein product is CASSYGYQANVLTF.

V and J are TRBV4-1 and TRBJ2-3; 9 nucleotides line up with TRBD1. The CDR3 covers 16 residues. V lost 1 base to trimming and J lost 5 bases; unmatched junction nucleotides: 7. From germline, CDR1 is MGHRA and CDR2 YSYEKL. This CDR3 reads CASSQGRDRAGDTQYF. CDR3 DNA: TGCGCCAGCAGCCAAGGCCGGGACAGGGCTGGAGATACGCAGTATTTT.

This chain connects TRBV7-9 to TRBJ2-5, with D possibly called TRBD1 or TRBD2 (6 bases each). Germline V gene lookup returns CDR1 SEHNR and CDR2 FQNEAQ (reference sequence). The CDR3 extends over 15 amino acids. Trimming removed 2 bases at V and 5 bases at J, with 15 bases between. The CDR3 is CASSLRGSGDETQYF. Here the CDR3 DNA reads TGTGCCAGCAGCTTAAGGGGGTCGGGGGATGAGACCCAGTACTTC.

The chain has TRBV27 and TRBJ2-4; 10 bases are shared with TRBD2. V lost 5 bases and J lost 10; bases outside the gene matches: 8. Germline V lookup: CDR1 MNHEY, CDR2 SMNVEV (reference sequence). The CDR3 spans 14 residues. The CDR3 reads CASSPPSGRGIQYF. The CDR3 DNA reads as TGTGCCAGCAGTCCGCCTAGCGGGAGAGGTATTCAGTACTTC.

This chain connects TRBV2 to TRBJ2-3; D might be TRBD2 (6 bases). CDR1 and CDR2 (germline): SNHLY, FYNNEI. The V and J ends lost 0 bases and 2 bases respectively, with 12 bases between them. The CDR3 has 16 residues. The CDR3 here is CASSEALAGSTDTQYF. CDR3 sequence (DNA): TGTGCCAGCAGTGAAGCCTTGGCGGGGTCCACAGATACGCAGTATTTT.

The CDR3 nucleotides are TGTGCCAGCAGATCTGGGCCCAGAGGGAATGAGCAGTTCTTC. This codes for CASRSGPRGNEQFF. The chain joins TRBV6-5 to TRBJ2-1; D is possibly TRBD2 (5 bases). Germline values: CDR1 MNHEY, CDR2 SVGAGI. The V end was cut by 6 bases, the J end by 7 bases, with 16 bases between. CDR3 length: 14 residues.

In its sample, this clone was seen once. The chain carries TRBV4-1 and TRBJ2-7; D might be TRBD2 (5 bases). CDR3 length: 15 residues. V was cut by 1 base and J by 0 bases, with 10 bases left in between. Germline V lookup: CDR1 MGHRA, CDR2 YSYEKL. The CDR3 here is CASSQVGGPSYEQYF. The CDR3, as DNA: TGCGCCAGCAGCCAAGTTGGCGGGCCCTCCTACGAGCAGTACTTC.

For this clone: The sample contains more than one DNA sequence encoding this CDR3. The rearrangement links TRBV28 to TRBJ2-5; D possibly corresponds to TRBD1 (5 bases). The germline V gene has CDR1 MDHEN and CDR2 SYDVKM. Between the trimmed V and J ends, which lost 1 base and 2 bases, there was a span of 8 bases. There are 14 residues in the CDR3. CDR3 in DNA: TGTGCCAGCAGTTTATCAGGGCGGCAAGAGACCCAGTACTTC. Translation: CASSLSGRQETQYF.

V is TRBV18 and J is TRBJ2-2; D unclear. This CDR3 spans 16 amino acids. The V and J ends lost 3 bases and 1 base respectively, with 12 bases between them. Looked up from germline, CDR1 is KGHSH and CDR2 is LQKENI. The CDR3 spells CASSPHPLENTGELFF. The DNA of the CDR3 is TGTGCCAGCTCACCTCACCCCTTGGAGAACACCGGGGAGCTGTTTTTT.

This clone has a single count. The V call is TRBV6-1, the J call TRBJ2-5, with 8 bases identical to TRBD1. The CDR3 contains 15 residues. CDR1 is MNHNS and CDR2 is SASEGT in the germline V gene. The junction had 8 bases not matched to a gene; V was cut back by 3 bases and J by 5 bases. The CDR3 protein is CASSDLGQEGETQYF. The CDR3 DNA follows: TGTGCCAGCAGTGATCTGGGACAGGAGGGGGAGACCCAGTACTTC.

V gene TRBV28 combines with J gene TRBJ2-3, with unresolved D. CDR1 and CDR2 (germline): MDHEN, SYDVKM. V lost 2 bases and J lost 2, with 14 bases in between. This CDR3 spans 16 amino acids. Here the CDR3 DNA reads TGTGCCAGCAGTTTAACCAGCCTCTCTTTCACAGATACGCAGTATTTT. Encoded protein: CASSLTSLSFTDTQYF.

V and J are TRBV4-1 and TRBJ2-7; 10 bases are shared with TRBD1. CDR1 is MGHRA and CDR2 is YSYEKL in the germline V gene. After removal of 3 bases from V and 4 bases from J, the junction contained 9 bases not matched to a gene. The CDR3 totals 16 residues. The CDR3 region has the DNA TGCGCCAGCAGCCAGAGCGCCGGGACAGGGGCGTACGAGCAGTACTTC. It yields the protein CASSQSAGTGAYEQYF.

About this clone: Germline is not matched at one junction end, which may reflect a read error. The V gene is TRBV5-1, the J gene TRBJ2-7; D may match TRBD1 or TRBD2 (6 bases each). CDR3 length equals 17 residues. CDR1 is SGHRS and CDR2 is YFSETQ in the germline V gene. CDR3 coding DNA: TGCGCTAGCAGCTCACGGGGGTGGGGGGCCGGGGCAGACGAGCAGTACTTC. Translating it yields CASSSRGWGAGADEQYF.

The DNA for the CDR3 is TGTGCCAGCACTAAGCCGGGACAGGCGGCCTACGAGCAGTACTTC. Amino acids: CASTKPGQAAYEQYF. The chain uses TRBV6-1 and TRBJ2-5; TRBD1 agrees at 8 bases. The DNA matches TRBJ2-7 better at its end, which makes the J call doubtful. Germline-derived CDR1 and CDR2 are MNHNS and SASEGT. This CDR3 is built from 15 residues.

This clone has a single count. The rearrangement uses TRBV5-4 and TRBJ2-2; D not resolved. The CDR3 covers 15 residues. V shed 4 bases and J shed 1 base, with 11 bases lying between them. Germline CDR1 reads SGHNT; CDR2 reads YYREEE (reference sequence). The CDR3 here is CASSPREWNTGELFF. The CDR3 DNA sequence: TGTGCCAGCAGCCCACGAGAGTGGAACACCGGGGAGCTGTTTTTT.

This rearrangement joins TRBV19 to TRBJ2-6; D is perhaps TRBD2 (5 bases). V was pared by 5 bases and J by 0 bases, with 8 bases between. This CDR3 spans 15 amino acids. Germline assignment: CDR1 LNHDA and CDR2 SQIVND (reference sequence). CDR3 amino acids: CASSEGNSGANVLTF. The CDR3 DNA reads TGTGCCAGTAGTGAGGGAAACTCTGGGGCCAACGTCCTGACTTTC.

As regards this clone: Other nucleotide sequences from this sample produce the same CDR3. This chain connects TRBV4-1 to TRBJ2-3; D is ambiguous. Germline-derived CDR1 and CDR2 are MGHRA and YSYEKL. This CDR3 comprises 12 residues. With 2 bases removed from V and 6 bases from J, the gap between germline ends came to 6 bases. CDR3 region: CASSQIADTQYF. CDR3 DNA: TGCGCCAGCAGCCAAATTGCTGATACGCAGTATTTT.